The clone carrying this T cell receptor (beta chain) was observed a handful of times. Treatment denoted: oral pan-JAK inhibitor, 5-10 mg twice daily. The sample belongs to a study of CD8+ T cells in alopecia areata. The CDR3 spans 13 residues. Trimming cost V 0 bases and J 4 bases, with 7 bases left between them. Looked up from germline, CDR1 is SGDLS and CDR2 is YYNGEE. cDNA reverse transcribed from extracted RNA served as the sequencing template. Assay: immunoSEQ multiplex PCR; the TCRdb copy retains only in-frame clones and omits some. Counted here are under 250,000 clones, under 75% occurring once; the ten biggest clones make up roughly 1.4%.

The receptor was isolated from a human donor with alopecia areata. The chain recombines TRBV9 with TRBJ1-1, with unresolved D. The source material was CD4+ T cells sorted from blood, sampled at week 4, from a patient treated with tofacitinib. CDR3 protein: CASSVVSSTEAFF. Written as DNA, the CDR3 is TGTGCCAGCAGCGTAGTGTCGAGCACTGAAGCTTTCTTT.